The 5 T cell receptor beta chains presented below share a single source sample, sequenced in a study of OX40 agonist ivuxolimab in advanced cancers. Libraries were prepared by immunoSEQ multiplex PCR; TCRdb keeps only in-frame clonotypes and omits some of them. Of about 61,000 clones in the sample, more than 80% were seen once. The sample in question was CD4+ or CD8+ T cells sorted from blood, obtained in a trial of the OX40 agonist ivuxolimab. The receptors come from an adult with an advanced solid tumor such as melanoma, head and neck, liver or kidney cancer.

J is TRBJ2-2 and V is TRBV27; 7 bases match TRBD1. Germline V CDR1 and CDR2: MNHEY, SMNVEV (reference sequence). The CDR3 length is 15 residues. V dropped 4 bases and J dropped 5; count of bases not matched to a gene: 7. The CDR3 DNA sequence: TGTGCCAGCAGTTCAAGGGACAGCAGAACCGGGGAGCTGTTTTTT. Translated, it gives CASSSRDSRTGELFF.

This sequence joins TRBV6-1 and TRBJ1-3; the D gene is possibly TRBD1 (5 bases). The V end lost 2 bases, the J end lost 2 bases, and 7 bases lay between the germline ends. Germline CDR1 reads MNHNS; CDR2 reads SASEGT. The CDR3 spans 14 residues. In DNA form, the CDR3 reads TGTGCCAGCAGTGAAATAGGGGCTGGAAACACCATATATTTT. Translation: CASSEIGAGNTIYF.

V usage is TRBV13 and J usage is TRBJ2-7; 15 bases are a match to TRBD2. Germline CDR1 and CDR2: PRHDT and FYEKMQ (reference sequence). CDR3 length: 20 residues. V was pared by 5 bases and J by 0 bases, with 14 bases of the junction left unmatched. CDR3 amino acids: CASSRPPGLAGGPSSYEQYF. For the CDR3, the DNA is TGTGCCAGCAGCCGACCTCCGGGACTAGCGGGAGGTCCCAGCTCCTACGAGCAGTACTTC.

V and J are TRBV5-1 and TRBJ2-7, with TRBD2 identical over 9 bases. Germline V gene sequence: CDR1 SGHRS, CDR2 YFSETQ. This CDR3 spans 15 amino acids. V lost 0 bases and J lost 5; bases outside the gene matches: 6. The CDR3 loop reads CASSLDSGSSHEQYF. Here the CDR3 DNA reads TGCGCCAGCAGCTTGGATAGCGGGAGTTCCCACGAGCAGTACTTC.

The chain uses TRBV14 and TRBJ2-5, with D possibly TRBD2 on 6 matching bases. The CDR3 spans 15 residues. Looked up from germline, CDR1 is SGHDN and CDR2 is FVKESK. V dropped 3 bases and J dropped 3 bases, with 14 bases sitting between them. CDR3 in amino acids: CASSQPGLKKETQYF. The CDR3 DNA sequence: TGTGCCAGCAGCCAGCCGGGACTGAAAAAAGAGACCCAGTACTTC. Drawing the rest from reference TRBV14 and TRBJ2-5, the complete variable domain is EAGVTQFPSHSVIEKGQTVTLRCDPISGHDNLYWYRRVMGKEIKFLLHFVKESKQDESGMPNNRFLAERTGGTYSTLKVQPAELEDSGVYFCASSQPGLKKETQYFGPGTRLLVL.